Given below is one TCR beta chain in context. After isolation, RNA underwent reverse transcription to generate cDNA as the sequencing template. Assay used: immunoSEQ multiplex PCR; TCRdb lists only in-frame clones, some missing. The sample records about 150,000 clones, about three fifths being singletons. The sample is drawn from a study of CD8+ T cells in alopecia areata. About the study: Treated patients received oral tofacitinib, 5 to 10 mg twice daily.

As to treatment: oral pan-JAK inhibitor, 5-10 mg twice daily. CDR3 size: 14 residues. Germline V CDR1 and CDR2: MNHEY, SMNVEV (reference sequence). V dropped 5 bases and J dropped 1 base, with 12 bases sitting between them. The sample consisted of CD4+ T cells sorted from blood, taken at week 4, from a patient treated with tofacitinib. The source of this sequence is a human donor with alopecia areata. J is TRBJ2-7 and V is TRBV27; D gene unclear. CDR3 amino acids: CASSGGFSSYEQYF. In DNA, the CDR3 is TGTGCCAGCAGTGGTGGGTTCAGTTCCTACGAGCAGTACTTC.